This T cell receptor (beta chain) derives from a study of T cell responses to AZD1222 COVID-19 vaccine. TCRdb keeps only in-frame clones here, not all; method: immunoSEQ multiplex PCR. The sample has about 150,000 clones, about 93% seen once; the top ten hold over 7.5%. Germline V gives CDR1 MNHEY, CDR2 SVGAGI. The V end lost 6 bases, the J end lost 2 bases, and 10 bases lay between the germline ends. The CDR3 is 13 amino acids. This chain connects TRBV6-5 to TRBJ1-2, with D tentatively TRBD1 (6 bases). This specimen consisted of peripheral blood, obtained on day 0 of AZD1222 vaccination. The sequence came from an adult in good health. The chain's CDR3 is CASSRGQNYGYTF. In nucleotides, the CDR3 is TGTGCCAGCAGCCGCGGACAGAACTATGGCTACACCTTC.